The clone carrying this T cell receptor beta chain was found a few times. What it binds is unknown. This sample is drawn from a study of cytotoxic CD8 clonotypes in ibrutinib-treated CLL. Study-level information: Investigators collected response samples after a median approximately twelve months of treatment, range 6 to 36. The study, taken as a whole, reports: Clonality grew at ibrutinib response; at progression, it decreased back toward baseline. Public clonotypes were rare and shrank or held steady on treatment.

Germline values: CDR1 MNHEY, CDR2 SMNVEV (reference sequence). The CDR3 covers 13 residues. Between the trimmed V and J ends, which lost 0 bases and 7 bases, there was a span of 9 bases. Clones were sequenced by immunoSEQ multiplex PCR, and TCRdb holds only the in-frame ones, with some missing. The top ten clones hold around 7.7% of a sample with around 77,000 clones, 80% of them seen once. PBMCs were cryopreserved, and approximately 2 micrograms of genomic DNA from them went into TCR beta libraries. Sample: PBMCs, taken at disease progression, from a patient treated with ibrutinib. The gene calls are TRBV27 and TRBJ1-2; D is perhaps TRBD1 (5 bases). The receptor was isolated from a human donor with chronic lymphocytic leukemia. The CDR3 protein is CASSLSGARGYTF. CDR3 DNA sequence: TGTGCCAGCAGTTTATCAGGGGCTCGTGGCTACACCTTC.